This T cell receptor beta chain was sequenced for a study of blood T cell repertoires in COVID-19. Profiled with immunoSEQ multiplex PCR; TCRdb holds only in-frame clones, not every one. The sample comprises about 150,000 clones, 75% to 85% of which are singletons, and roughly 12% rests with the top ten. The CDR3 spans 15 residues. Between the trimmed V and J ends, which lost 3 bases and 1 base, there was a span of 13 bases. Germline assignment: CDR1 MNHEY and CDR2 SVGEGT. V is TRBV6-2 or TRBV6-3 and J is TRBJ2-7, with a tentative D call TRBD2 (6 bases). The origin of this receptor is an older woman with COVID-19, enrolled during active disease. The specimen was peripheral blood. The CDR3 nucleotides read TGTGCCAGCAGTTATAGCGGAACCCAATCCTACGAGCAGTACTTC. Protein: CASSYSGTQSYEQYF.